This entry lists 14 T cell receptor beta chains sequenced from one sample in a study of shared clonotypes between healthy human individuals. Generated by immunoSEQ multiplex PCR, the TCRdb table keeps only in-frame clones and is missing some. Of about 680,000 clones in the sample, roughly 73% are singletons; the top ten hold 1.5% to 2%. Specimen: memory CD4+ T cells sorted from blood. Subset reported: CD45RA-negative fraction. These receptors were obtained from a woman aged 25 to 39 in good health.

Worth noting for this clone: Within the sample, other DNA sequences also encode this same CDR3. This sequence joins TRBV15 and TRBJ2-2, with 8 bases that match TRBD1. V lost 1 base, J lost 8 bases, and 3 bases stayed unmatched. The CDR3 runs 14 residues. The germline V gene has CDR1 LNHNV and CDR2 YYDKDF (reference sequence). The CDR3 DNA reads TGTGCCACCAGCAGAGGACAGGGGACAGGGGAGCTGTTTTTT. Its protein product is CATSRGQGTGELFF.

The sample holds one count of this clone. J is TRBJ2-1 and V is TRBV5-1; 9 bases are a match to TRBD2. Losses at the gene ends were 2 bases for V and 10 bases for J; bases not matched to a gene: 13. There are 16 residues in the CDR3. In germline, CDR1 is SGHRS, CDR2 YFSETQ. CDR3 region: CASSFISGSAGREQFF. CDR3 bases: TGCGCCAGCAGCTTCATTAGCGGGAGTGCGGGCCGGGAGCAGTTCTTC.

Ten or more counts support this clone. This CDR3 reads CASTAGQKAYMNTEAFF. The DNA for the CDR3 is TGTGCCAGTACCGCCGGACAGAAGGCATACATGAACACTGAAGCTTTCTTT. The chain uses TRBV19 and TRBJ1-1; TRBD1 is a possible D gene (6 bases). The germline V and J ends were trimmed by 7 bases and 0 bases, with 21 bases remaining between them. CDR1 and CDR2 from the germline V gene are LNHDA and SQIVND (reference sequence). CDR3 size: 17 residues.

The CDR3 DNA sequence: TGCGCCAGCAGTCAATTAAACCTACAGGGGAAACGGAACTATGGCTACACCTTC. Encoded protein: CASSQLNLQGKRNYGYTF. The rearrangement joins TRBV23-1 to TRBJ1-2, with 7 bases aligning to TRBD1. TRBV23-1 is known as an ORF, though its function is uncertain. The V segment lost 1 base and the J segment 2 bases; nucleotides outside the gene matches: 13. The CDR3 is 18 amino acids.

This chain links TRBV28 with TRBJ1-5, with 7 bases fitting TRBD1. The ends lost 3 bases at V and 0 bases at J; junction bases unmatched: 8. Per the germline V gene, CDR1 is MDHEN and CDR2 is SYDVKM. The CDR3 sequence is 17 residues long. The CDR3 loop is CASSFAGGQYSNQPQHF. CDR3 DNA sequence: TGTGCCAGCAGTTTCGCCGGGGGACAGTATAGCAATCAGCCCCAGCATTTT.

The rearrangement uses TRBV2 and TRBJ1-4; tentatively, D is TRBD1 (5 bases). Germline-derived CDR1 and CDR2 are SNHLY and FYNNEI. V was pared by 3 bases and J by 4 bases, with 9 bases between. The CDR3 extends over 14 amino acids. The CDR3 bases are TGTGCCAGCAGTGACCAGGGATTTAATGAAAAACTGTTTTTT. This translates into CASSDQGFNEKLFF.

CDR3: CASRQREVGELFF. CDR3 bases: TGTGCCAGCAGGCAGCGGGAGGTCGGGGAGCTGTTTTTT. This chain joins TRBV2 and TRBJ2-2; 9 bases are a match to TRBD2. Trimming at V came to 6 bases and at J to 7 bases, leaving 3 bases not matched to a gene. The CDR3 sequence is 13 residues long. Germline V lookup: CDR1 SNHLY, CDR2 FYNNEI. Using reference TRBV2 and TRBJ2-2 for the parts outside the CDR3, the full variable domain is EPEVTQTPSHQVTQMGQEVILRCVPISNHLYFYWYRQILGQKVEFLVSFYNNEISEKSEIFDDQFSVERPDGSNFTLKIRSTKLEDSAMYFCASRQREVGELFFGEGSRLTVL.

The J gene is TRBJ2-5, the V gene TRBV27; D gene uncertain. The CDR3 extends over 14 amino acids. Per the germline V gene, CDR1 is MNHEY and CDR2 is SMNVEV (reference sequence). Trimming pared 4 bases from V and 0 bases from J, leaving 9 bases between. Here the CDR3 reads CASSSTIYQETQYF. The CDR3 nucleotides read TGTGCCAGCAGTTCCACCATCTACCAAGAGACCCAGTACTTC.

The chain couples TRBV6-1 to TRBJ1-1, with D tentatively TRBD1 (6 bases). Germline loops: CDR1 MNHNS, CDR2 SASEGT. Trimming took off 8 bases at V and 1 base at J, with 14 bases between the two ends. This CDR3 is 14 amino acids long. The CDR3 DNA follows: TGTGCCAGCCCGGACAGAGGCGGGAACACTGAAGCTTTCTTT. This gives the protein CASPDRGGNTEAFF.

The chain couples TRBV27 to TRBJ1-4; 9 bases align to TRBD1. V trimming: 8 bases; J trimming: 7 bases; junction bases outside the gene matches: 11. Germline V gene data show CDR1 as MNHEY and CDR2 as SMNVEV (reference sequence). The CDR3 consists of 15 residues. CDR3 amino acids: CASSPGGTGSEKLFF. For the CDR3, the DNA is TGTGCCAGCTCCCCCGGGGGGACAGGGAGTGAAAAACTGTTTTTT.

The chain joins TRBV2 to TRBJ1-4; D perhaps matches TRBD1 (6 bases). Germline values: CDR1 SNHLY, CDR2 FYNNEI. The CDR3 has 13 residues. Trimming removed 6 bases at V and 7 bases at J, with 12 bases between. CDR3 amino acids: CASRWTDSEKLFF. CDR3 nucleotides: TGTGCCAGCAGGTGGACAGATAGTGAAAAACTGTTTTTT.

As concerns this clone: This sequence is one base from a far larger clone and is likely a read error. Other DNA sequences of this sample code for an identical CDR3. The gene calls are TRBV7-3 and TRBJ2-2; D is unclear. The V end lost 5 bases, the J end lost 6 bases, and 10 bases lay between the germline ends. The germline V gene has CDR1 SGHTA and CDR2 FQGTGA. The length of the CDR3 is 13 residues. CDR3 sequence reads: CASSPGYAGELFF. Written as DNA, the CDR3 is TGTGCCAGCAGCCCTGGGTACGCCGGGGAGCTGTTTTTT.

The gene calls are TRBV28 and TRBJ1-5; D possibly corresponds to TRBD1 (5 bases). V was pared by 6 bases and J by 2 bases, with 11 bases between. This CDR3 comprises 14 residues. Germline V gives CDR1 MDHEN, CDR2 SYDVKM. Here the CDR3 DNA reads TGTGCCAGCAGCGTCCTGGGGGGCAATCAGCCCCAGCATTTT. Amino acid sequence: CASSVLGGNQPQHF.

The chain uses TRBV9 and TRBJ2-7; 11 nucleotides match TRBD2. The CDR3 extends over 17 amino acids. The junction had 7 bases not matched to a gene; V was cut back by 0 bases and J by 2 bases. Germline V gene lookup returns CDR1 SGDLS and CDR2 YYNGEE. CDR3 DNA sequence: TGTGCCAGCAGCGTAGGCTCTCTAGCGGGAGGACCCTACGAGCAGTACTTC. Protein product: CASSVGSLAGGPYEQYF.